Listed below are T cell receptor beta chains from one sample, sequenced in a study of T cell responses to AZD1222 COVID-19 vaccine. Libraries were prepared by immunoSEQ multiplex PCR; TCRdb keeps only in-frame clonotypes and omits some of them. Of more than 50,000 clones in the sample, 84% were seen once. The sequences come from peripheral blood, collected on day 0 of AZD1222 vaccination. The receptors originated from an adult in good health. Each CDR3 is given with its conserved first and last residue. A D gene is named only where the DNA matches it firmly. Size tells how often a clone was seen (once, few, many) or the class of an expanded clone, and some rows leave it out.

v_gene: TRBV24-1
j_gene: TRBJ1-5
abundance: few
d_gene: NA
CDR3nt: TGTGCCACCAGTGTCCGGGGACGCGGCAATCAGCCCCAGCATTTT
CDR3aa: CATSVRGRGNQPQHF

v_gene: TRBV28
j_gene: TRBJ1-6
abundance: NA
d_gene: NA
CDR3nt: TGTGCCAGCATCTCCCGGGGGGACACTAAGCCCCTCCACTTT
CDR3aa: CASISRGDTKPLHF

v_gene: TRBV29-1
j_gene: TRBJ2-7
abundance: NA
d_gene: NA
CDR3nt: TGCAGCGTAGTGGGTTCGATCAGGGCGTCCTACGAGCAGTACTTC
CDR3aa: CSVVGSIRASYEQYF

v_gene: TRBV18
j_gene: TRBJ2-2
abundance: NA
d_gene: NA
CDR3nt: TGTGCCAGCTCACCACCGGAGGGGGGCCCGAACACCGGGGAGCTGTTTTTT
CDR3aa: CASSPPEGGPNTGELFF

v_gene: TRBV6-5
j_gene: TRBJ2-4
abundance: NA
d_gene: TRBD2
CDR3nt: TGTGCCAGCAGTTACCTAGCGGGGGGGGACATTCAGTACTTC
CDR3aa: CASSYLAGGDIQYF

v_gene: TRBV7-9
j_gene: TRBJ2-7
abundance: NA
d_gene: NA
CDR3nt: TGTGCCAGCAGCTTATTCGGGAGCTCCCGCTCGTACGAGCAGTACTTC
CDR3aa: CASSLFGSSRSYEQYF

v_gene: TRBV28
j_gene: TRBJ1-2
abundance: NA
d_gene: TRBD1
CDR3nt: TGTGCCAGCAGCTTGGGGACAGGGGGAGGCTACACCTTC
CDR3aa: CASSLGTGGGYTF

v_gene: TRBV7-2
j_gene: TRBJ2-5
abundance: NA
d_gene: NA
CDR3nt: TGTGCCAGCAGCTTAAATGGGGGGCGGGAGACCCAGTACTTC
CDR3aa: CASSLNGGRETQYF

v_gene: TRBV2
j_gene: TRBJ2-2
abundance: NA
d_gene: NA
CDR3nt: TGTGCCAGCAAACGGACCTGGGGTGACACCGGGGAGCTGTTTTTT
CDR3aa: CASKRTWGDTGELFF

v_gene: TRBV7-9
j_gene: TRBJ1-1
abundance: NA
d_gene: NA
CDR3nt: TGTGCCAGCAGCCGACAGGAGAACACTGAAGCTTTCTTT
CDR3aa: CASSRQENTEAFF

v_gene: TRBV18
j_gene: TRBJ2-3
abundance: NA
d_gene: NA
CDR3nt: TGTGCCAGCTCACCACGGACAGTCGACACAGATACGCAGTATTTT
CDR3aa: CASSPRTVDTDTQYF

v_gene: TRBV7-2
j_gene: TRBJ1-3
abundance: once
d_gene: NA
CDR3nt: TGTGCCAGCAGCTTAGGCATCTCTGGAAACACCATATATTTT
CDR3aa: CASSLGISGNTIYF

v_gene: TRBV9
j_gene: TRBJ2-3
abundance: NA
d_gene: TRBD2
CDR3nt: TGTGCCAGCAGCCCTCCCGGCGGGAGAAATACGCAGTATTTT
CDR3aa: CASSPPGGRNTQYF

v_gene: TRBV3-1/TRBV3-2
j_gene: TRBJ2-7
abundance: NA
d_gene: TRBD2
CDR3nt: TGTGCCAGCAGCCACGGCGGGAGCGCCTACGAGCAGTACTTC
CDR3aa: CASSHGGSAYEQYF

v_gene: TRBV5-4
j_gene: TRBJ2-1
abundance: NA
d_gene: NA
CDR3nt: TGTGCCAGCGCGGGGCGGGTTTACAATGAGCAGTTCTTC
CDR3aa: CASAGRVYNEQFF

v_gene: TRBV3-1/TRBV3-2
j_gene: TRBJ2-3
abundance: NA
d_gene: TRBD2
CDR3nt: TGTACCAGCAGGGTCGGACTAGTGGTAGAAGATACGCAGTATTTT
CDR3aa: CTSRVGLVVEDTQYF

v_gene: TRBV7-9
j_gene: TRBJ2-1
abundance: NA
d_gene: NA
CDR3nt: TGTGCCAGCAGCTTTAAAGCGGCTAGCCGCCGCGGGGATGAGCAGTTCTTC
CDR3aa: CASSFKAASRRGDEQFF

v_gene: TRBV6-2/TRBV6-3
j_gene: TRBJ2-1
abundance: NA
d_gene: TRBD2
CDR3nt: TGTGCCAGCAGCCGCGGTAGACTAGCGGAAAACTACAATGAGCAGTTCTTC
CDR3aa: CASSRGRLAENYNEQFF

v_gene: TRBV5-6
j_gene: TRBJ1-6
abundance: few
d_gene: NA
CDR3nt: TGTGCCAGCAGCATGGACGGATTCTCCTATAATTCACCCCTCCACTTT
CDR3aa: CASSMDGFSYNSPLHF

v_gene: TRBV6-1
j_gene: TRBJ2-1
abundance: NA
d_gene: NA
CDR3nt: TGTGCCAGCAGTGAAAATGAGCAGTTCTTC
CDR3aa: CASSENEQFF

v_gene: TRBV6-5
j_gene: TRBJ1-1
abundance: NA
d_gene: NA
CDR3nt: TGTGCCAGCAGTTACGGTTCGGGGAGCACTGAAGCTTTCTTT
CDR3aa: CASSYGSGSTEAFF

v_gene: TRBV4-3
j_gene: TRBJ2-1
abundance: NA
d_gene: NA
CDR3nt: TGCGCCAGCAGCCAAGCTCGAGGACTTGTAAATGAGCAGTTCTTC
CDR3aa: CASSQARGLVNEQFF

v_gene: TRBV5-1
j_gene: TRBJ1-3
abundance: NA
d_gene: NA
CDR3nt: TGCGCCAGCAGCTTAACGGGGACCCCTTATGGAAACACCATATATTTT
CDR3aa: CASSLTGTPYGNTIYF

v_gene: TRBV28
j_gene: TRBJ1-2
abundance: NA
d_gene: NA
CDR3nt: TGTGCCAGCAGTCCTAAAGGGAGGATCCGCTATGGCTACACCTTC
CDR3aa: CASSPKGRIRYGYTF

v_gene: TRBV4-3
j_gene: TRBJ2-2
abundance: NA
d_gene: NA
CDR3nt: TGCGCCAGCAGCCAAGGAAAAACCCCCAACGCGAACACCGGGGAGCTGTTTTTT
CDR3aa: CASSQGKTPNANTGELFF

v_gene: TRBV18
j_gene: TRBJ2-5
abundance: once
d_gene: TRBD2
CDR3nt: TGTGCCAGCTCCTCCTCCCCCGGGACTAGCGGGAGTCGGTCAGGAGAGACCCAGTACTTC
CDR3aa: CASSSSPGTSGSRSGETQYF